These T cell receptor beta chains were read from a single sample in a study of cytotoxic CD8 clonotypes in ibrutinib-treated CLL. The repertoire was sequenced with immunoSEQ multiplex PCR; TCRdb's copy has only in-frame clones and lacks some. The sample yields hundreds of thousands of clones, about three quarters seen once. The material was PBMCs, obtained after 24 months of ibrutinib treatment. These TCRs come from a human donor with chronic lymphocytic leukemia. CDR3s include the opening cysteine and the closing phenylalanine or tryptophan. D genes are given only for firm matches. Size values are once, few and many counts, or a class for expanded clones, and some rows have none.

V,size,J,D,DNA,CDR3
TRBV2,.,TRBJ1-5,TRBD1,TGTGCCGGAGGGACAGTTAGCAATCAGCCCCAGCATTTT,CAGGTVSNQPQHF
TRBV29-1,few,TRBJ2-5,.,TGCAGCGGCCGTTTGGAGACCCAGTACTTC,CSGRLETQYF
TRBV2,.,TRBJ2-1,.,TGTGCCAGCAGTGCTACGGGCTACAATGAGCAGTTCTTC,CASSATGYNEQFF
TRBV29-1,.,TRBJ2-7,.,TGCAGCGACAAGACCGCCCGGGGCCAAGGGGATTTATACGAGCAGTACTTC,CSDKTARGQGDLYEQYF
TRBV19,.,TRBJ2-3,TRBD2,TGTGCCACCGCAGAACTAGCGGGAGTCCCCACAGATACGCAGTATTTT,CATAELAGVPTDTQYF
TRBV27,.,TRBJ2-7,.,TGTGCCAGCAGGGAACGGTTGGCTCTTATCGGCGAGCAGTACTTC,CASRERLALIGEQYF
TRBV27,few,TRBJ1-5,TRBD1,TGTGCCAGCAACCAACAGGGGGCCAGTCAGCCCCAGCATTTT,CASNQQGASQPQHF
TRBV27,.,TRBJ2-7,.,TGTGCCAGCAGTTACCGGGACTTGGGGGAGCAGTACTTC,CASSYRDLGEQYF
TRBV28,.,TRBJ2-5,.,TGTGCCAGCAGCCCAACCGGGACCCCTTTCGAGACCCAGTACTTC,CASSPTGTPFETQYF
TRBV7-3,.,TRBJ1-1,.,TGTGCCAGCAGCTTAAGGGGACAAGACAAAGCTTTCTTT,CASSLRGQDKAFF
TRBV6-6,.,TRBJ2-7,TRBD1,TGTGCCAGCAGTTACTCTGGACAGGCCTCCTACGAGCAGTACTTC,CASSYSGQASYEQYF
TRBV11-1,.,TRBJ2-5,TRBD2,TGTGCCAGCAGCCAACGGACTAGCGGCTATATGGAGACCCAGTACTTC,CASSQRTSGYMETQYF
TRBV9,.,TRBJ2-3,TRBD2,TGTGCCAGCAGCGTAGAGGGACTAGCGGGAGTCGGGGATACGCAGTATTTT,CASSVEGLAGVGDTQYF
TRBV15,.,TRBJ2-2,.,TGTGCCACCAGCAGAGTGTACGATGGGAGCGGGGAGCTGTTTTTT,CATSRVYDGSGELFF
TRBV6-1,.,TRBJ2-1,.,TGTGCCAGCAGTGAAGAAGGGTACAATGAGCAGTTCTTC,CASSEEGYNEQFF
TRBV23-1,.,TRBJ2-1,TRBD2,TGCGCCAGCAGGGTAGCGGGAGTTGGGTCCAATGAGCAGTTCTTC,CASRVAGVGSNEQFF
TRBV7-2,.,TRBJ2-3,TRBD2,TGTGCCAGCAGCCAGCTGACTAGCGGGAACGCAGATACGCAGTATTTT,CASSQLTSGNADTQYF
TRBV7-9,.,TRBJ2-7,.,TGTGCCAGCAGCTCGTGGTCGGGGGCCATCTCCTACGAGCAGTACTTC,CASSSWSGAISYEQYF
TRBV20-1,.,TRBJ2-7,TRBD2,TGCAGTGCTGGACTAGTGGACGAGCAGTACTTC,CSAGLVDEQYF
TRBV30,few,TRBJ1-2,TRBD1,TGTGCCTGGAGTGTAACCCGCGGGACAGTATACTTC,CAWSVTRGTVYF
TRBV20-1,.,TRBJ1-2,.,TGCAGTGCCCACCGTTCCAATGGCTACACCTTC,CSAHRSNGYTF
TRBV2,.,TRBJ2-1,TRBD2,TGTGCCAGCAGTGAGGGTAGCGGGGTTTACAATGAGCAGTTCTTC,CASSEGSGVYNEQFF
TRBV6-5,.,TRBJ1-5,TRBD1,TGTGCCAGCAGTTACTCACAGGGGACAGGTCAGCCCCAGCATTTT,CASSYSQGTGQPQHF
TRBV18,few,TRBJ1-1,.,TGTGCCAGCTCACCAGGGGTGGACACTGAAGCTTTCTTT,CASSPGVDTEAFF
TRBV7-8,.,TRBJ2-1,.,TGTGCCAGCAGCTTAGATACAGGGTTTGGGCAGTTCTTC,CASSLDTGFGQFF
TRBV5-1,.,TRBJ2-5,TRBD2,TGCGCCAGCAGCCCGTTGCGGGAGGGCCAGGGGACCCAGTACTTC,CASSPLREGQGTQYF
TRBV6-6,.,TRBJ2-7,.,TGTGCCAGCAGAACGGGAGATTCCTTGTACGAGCAGTACTTC,CASRTGDSLYEQYF
TRBV9,.,TRBJ2-1,.,TGTGCCAGCAGCGCCCCCGTGCGGGGTAGCTCCTACAATGAGCAGTTCTTC,CASSAPVRGSSYNEQFF
TRBV6-6,.,TRBJ2-7,TRBD1,TGTGCCAGCAGAAGGGGACAGAACCATTACGAGCAGTACTTC,CASRRGQNHYEQYF
TRBV27,.,TRBJ2-7,TRBD2,TGTGCCAGCAGTTGGTCCGCGGGGGCCTACGAGCAGTACTTC,CASSWSAGAYEQYF
TRBV29-1,.,TRBJ1-1,.,TGCAGTACGGGGGGGCAGTTGAACACTGAAGCTTTCTTT,CSTGGQLNTEAFF
TRBV6-5,few,TRBJ1-3,TRBD1,TGTGCCAGCAGGCCAAACAGGGGGCCTGGAAACACCATATATTTT,CASRPNRGPGNTIYF
TRBV28,.,TRBJ2-7,TRBD2,TGTGCCAGCAGTCTCCTAGGACTAGCGGGAGACTACGAGCAGTACTTC,CASSLLGLAGDYEQYF
TRBV29-1,.,TRBJ1-5,TRBD1,TGCAGCGTACTACAGGGGGGGGATCAGCCCCAGCATTTT,CSVLQGGDQPQHF
TRBV7-8,once,TRBJ2-7,TRBD1,TGTGCCAGCAGCTTACTGGGACAGGGAAATGTTTACGAGCAGTACTTC,CASSLLGQGNVYEQYF
TRBV29-1,.,TRBJ1-4,.,TGCAGTGGGGGGGGGCGCGATGAAAAACTGTTTTTT,CSGGGRDEKLFF
TRBV6-5,.,TRBJ2-7,.,TGTGCCAGCAGCCCCTCTGGGCTAGCGCACTACGAGCAGTACTTC,CASSPSGLAHYEQYF
TRBV30,few,TRBJ1-2,TRBD1,TGTGCCTGGAGTCCCCCGGGACAGGGAGGAGGCTACACCTTC,CAWSPPGQGGGYTF
TRBV7-9,.,TRBJ1-2,.,TGTGCCAGCAGCTCTCCAGCCGGGACGGAGACTTACGGCTACACCTTC,CASSSPAGTETYGYTF
TRBV5-1,.,TRBJ2-5,.,TGCGCCAGCAGCTCGGGACATTTACAAGAGACCCAGTACTTC,CASSSGHLQETQYF
TRBV9,.,TRBJ2-1,TRBD1,TGTGCCAGCAGCCGTAGGGGACAGGTGGGCAATGAGCAGTTCTTC,CASSRRGQVGNEQFF
TRBV4-1,.,TRBJ2-1,TRBD2,TGCGCCAGCAGCCAAGAGGGACTAGCACAGGAGCAGTTCTTC,CASSQEGLAQEQFF
TRBV9,.,TRBJ1-1,.,TGTGCCAGCAGTGCGGGGAGCCTGGGGACTGAAGCTTTCTTT,CASSAGSLGTEAFF
TRBV7-9,few,TRBJ2-6,.,TGTGCCAGCAGGCAATCCGACAGCTCTGGGGCCAACGTCCTGACTTTC,CASRQSDSSGANVLTF
TRBV7-9,.,TRBJ1-4,TRBD1,TGTGCCAGCAGCTCTTACGGGGACAGGGAGTTTGAAAAACTGTTTTTT,CASSSYGDREFEKLFF
TRBV2,.,TRBJ2-2,.,TGTGCCAGCAGACCGACTACGAACACCGGGGAGCTGTTTTTT,CASRPTTNTGELFF
TRBV7-3,.,TRBJ2-6,.,TGTGCCAGCAGCTTAAATCGAGGTGGGGGGCTCCGGGCCAACGTCCTGACTTTC,CASSLNRGGGLRANVLTF
TRBV6-5,.,TRBJ2-5,TRBD2,TGTGCCAGCAGGAGGGCGGGGGTTACGGAGACCCAGTACTTC,CASRRAGVTETQYF
TRBV19,few,TRBJ2-2,TRBD1,TGTGCCAGTAGTATGGGACAGGGGACCGGGGAGCTGTTTTTT,CASSMGQGTGELFF
TRBV29-1,.,TRBJ2-1,.,TGCAGCGTTGAGCGGCAGGAGCAGTTCTTC,CSVERQEQFF
TRBV27,.,TRBJ2-2,.,TGTGCCAGCAGCACCCGGAACCAGGGGAACACCGGGGAGCTGTTTTTT,CASSTRNQGNTGELFF
TRBV28,.,TRBJ2-2,TRBD1,TGTGCCAGCAGTTGGACAGGGTTGAACACCGGGGAGCTGTTTTTT,CASSWTGLNTGELFF